This entry features one TCR beta chain sequence. The data are from a study of chemoradiotherapy in HPV16-positive cancers. TCRdb's table, derived via immunoSEQ multiplex PCR, lists solely in-frame clones and lacks some. This sample has about 22,000 clones, with more than 90% found just once. Germline V gives CDR1 LGHNT, CDR2 FRNRAP. The CDR3 is 14 amino acids. V dropped 4 bases and J dropped 7 bases, with 16 bases sitting between them. The rearrangement links TRBV12-5 to TRBJ2-5; D may be TRBD2 (6 bases). This clonotype originated in a human donor with HPV-associated anogenital cancer. Sequencing was performed on blood, taken from a patient who underwent chemoradiotherapy. Written as DNA, the CDR3 is TGTGCTAGTGGTTACGGAGGGTGGGAGGTGACCCAGTACTTC. Residues: CASGYGGWEVTQYF.